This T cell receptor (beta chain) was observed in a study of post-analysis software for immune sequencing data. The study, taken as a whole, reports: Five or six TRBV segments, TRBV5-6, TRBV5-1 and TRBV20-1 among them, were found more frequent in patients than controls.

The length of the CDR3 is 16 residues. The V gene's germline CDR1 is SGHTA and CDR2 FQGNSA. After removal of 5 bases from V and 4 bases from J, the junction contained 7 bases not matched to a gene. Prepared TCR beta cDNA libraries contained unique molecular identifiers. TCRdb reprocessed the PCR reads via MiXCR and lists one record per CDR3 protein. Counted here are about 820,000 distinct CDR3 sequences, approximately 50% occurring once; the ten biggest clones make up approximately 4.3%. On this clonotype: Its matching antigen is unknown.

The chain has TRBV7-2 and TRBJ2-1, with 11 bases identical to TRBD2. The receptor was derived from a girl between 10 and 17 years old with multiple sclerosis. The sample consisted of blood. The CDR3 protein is CASSPGTSGPYNEQFF. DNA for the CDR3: TGTGCCAGCAGCCCAGGGACTAGCGGACCGTACAATGAGCAGTTCTTC.